The present T cell receptor (beta chain) was sequenced within a study of blood T cell repertoires in COVID-19. Here immunoSEQ multiplex PCR was the method, and the copy in TCRdb shows in-frame clones only, minus some. The sample has over 150,000 clones, 70% to 90% seen once; the top ten hold around 2.7%. V was trimmed by 3 bases and J by 4 bases, leaving 11 bases between them. This CDR3 has 14 amino acids. Looked up from germline, CDR1 is SGHAT and CDR2 is FQDESV (reference sequence). This clone was seen only once. Source material: peripheral blood. The chain carries TRBV11-1 and TRBJ2-3; perhaps TRBD2 as D (5 bases). The sequence was collected from a woman of 80 years or more with COVID-19, enrolled during active disease. The CDR3 is CASSFSGLADTQYF. Here the CDR3 DNA reads TGTGCCAGCAGCTTCTCGGGGTTGGCAGATACGCAGTATTTT.